The text below deals with one TCR beta chain. Its matching antigen is unknown. One end of the junction does not line up with germline, which may come from a read error. Amplification of TCR alpha and beta CDR3 regions from RNA used iRepertoire nested multiplex PCR. Tissue mRNA or PBMC total RNA, 100-400 ng, went into one-step reverse transcription and amplification. TCRdb processed the multiplex PCR reads anew with MiXCR; each CDR3 protein has one entry. The sample carries 93,000 or so distinct CDR3 sequences, under 30% recorded once. These data originate in a study of glioma-infiltrating T cells. Study-level results: Gliomas, especially low-grade, showed above-expected tissue-blood divergence; non-neoplastic patients showed below. CDR3 overlap between tissue and blood was very small.

Germline CDR1 and CDR2: MNHEY and SVGAGI. The CDR3 length is 14 residues. The chain has TRBV6-5 and TRBJ1-4, with unresolved D. The TCR sequence derives from a human donor with low-grade glioma or glioblastoma, undergoing nonglioma brain surgery, or in good health (not recorded which). The material sequenced was glioma tissue, nonneoplastic brain tissue, or PBMCs (not recorded which). The DNA for the CDR3 is TGTGCCACCAGTCCCGTTTCAACTAATGAAAAACTGTTTTTT. It translates to CATSPVSTNEKLFF.